This T cell receptor beta chain was retrieved from a study of graft-versus-host responses after intestinal transplantation (dated by TCRdb to the early 2020s). Turning to the overall study: The transplants that recipients received were multivisceral, liver-intestinal, or isolated intestinal. All recipients received anti-thymocyte globulin induction followed by maintenance tacrolimus and steroids for approximately 3 years. Bulk TCR-beta CDR3 sequencing was used to track graft-versus-host and host-versus-graft alloreactive T cell clones in the graft, circulation and bone marrow after intestinal transplantation. To identify alloreactive clones, pre-transplant mixed lymphocyte reaction products were sequenced and then compared with unstimulated pre-transplant donor and recipient T cells. A cohort of some 24 intestinal transplant recipients, including one retransplant, was enrolled, and a few patients lacking pretransplant specimens were excluded. Donor T cell macrochimerism was defined as a peak of at least 4% donor T cells among recipient peripheral blood mononuclear cells. Instead of going to the commercial service, samples from a few later patients were sequenced in-house on an Illumina MiSeq and processed with MiXCR.

After transplant, bone marrow was aspirated from the posterior iliac crest or from another site chosen by the physician. The study at large found these results: GvH clones were detected in recipient bone marrow, and some of these GvH clones were observed earlier in ileal mucosa or blood, consistent with an intestinal mucosal origin. Conclusions were limited by the relatively low number and heterogeneity of intestinal transplant patients. In the allografts of patients with donor T cell macrochimerism, GvH to HvG T cell clonal ratios were high. Early after transplant, peak levels of circulating GvH clones were found to be associated with declines in HvG clones.

The method was the immunoSEQ multiplex PCR assay. Adaptive Biotechnologies carried out high-throughput TCR-beta CDR3 sequencing of genomic DNA for most patients. The authors' analysis ran thus. TCR sequencing data for 15 to 20 patients were retrieved from Adaptive's ImmunoSEQ software; a few other patients were processed with MiXCR and VDJtools. CDR3 nucleotide sequences shared between donor and recipient were removed because the origin of such sequences could not be assigned. At least 2-fold expansion over unstimulated cells and a minimum CFSE-low frequency of 0.002% (template counts) or 0.001% (read counts) were required for clones to be classified as alloreactive. Clones detected in sequenced pre-transplant spleen, lymph node, or MLR CFSE-low populations of the donor or recipient were defined as mappable. Cumulative frequency of alloreactive clones was calculated as a percentage of all sequences weighted by copy number. TCRdb obtained this table from immuneACCESS and retained in-frame rearrangements with V and J assigned. These tables miss some clones; where compared with another copy, unresolved V genes account for less than half of the shortfall, and the remainder is unexplained. V and J calls and clone size are as listed in that table; D and trimming were resolved from the DNA. Here the sample has tens of thousands of clones; just under 95% occur a single time. 6.7% of the sample comes from the top ten.

The CDR3 goes from the cysteine to the phenylalanine over 13 residues. The sequence is cut down to CDR3 DNA, 39 bases in frame from base 1. Taken from the germline V gene, the CDR1 and CDR2 loops are SQVTM and ANQGSEA. V gives up 7 bases and J gives up 1 base, and the segment between their germline ends measures 13 bases. A word on this clone: Its antigen specificity is not known. No much larger clone is present one base from it, and per-base qualities are unavailable.

The sequencing here drew on bone marrow, taken nearly 750 days after intestinal transplantation. The chain was built from TRBV29-1 and TRBJ1-1; TRBD1 might be the D gene, on 5 matching bases. This sequence was found in a human patient who received an intestinal transplant, so some T cells may come from the graft donor. The CDR3 corresponds to CSADGTWNTEAFF. The DNA is TGCAGCGCCGACGGGACGTGGAACACTGAAGCTTTCTTT.